This record looks at one T cell receptor beta chain sequence and its context. These data belong to a study of blood T cell repertoires in COVID-19. Overall study: Collection of acute and convalescent COVID-19 samples took place in the United States, Italy and Spain.

This CDR3 is built from 15 residues. V lost 5 bases, J lost 0 bases, and 10 bases lay in between. Germline-derived CDR1 and CDR2 are LNHDA and SQIVND (reference sequence). Original analysis: Estimates of nucleated cell counts were drawn from the amplification of reference gene primers. The table came from immunoSEQ multiplex PCR; TCRdb's copy has only in-frame clones and leaves some out. That table is the source of V, J and clone size, and D and trimming were worked out from the DNA. The data contain about 59,000 clones, around nine tenths of them singletons. This TCR was sampled from an elderly man with acute or convalescent COVID-19. Sequenced material: peripheral blood. V gene TRBV19 combines with J gene TRBJ1-4; D perhaps matches TRBD1 (5 bases). CDR3 in amino acids: CASSAGQTTNEKLFF. CDR3 in DNA: TGTGCCAGTAGTGCAGGACAAACAACTAATGAAAAACTGTTTTTT.